A selection of T cell receptor beta chains follows, all from one sample in a study of T-cell memory formation after mild COVID-19. TCRdb re-called the 5' RACE reads through MiXCR, storing one row per CDR3 protein. This sample carries a few hundred thousand distinct CDR3 sequences, around a tenth of them seen once, and the ten largest clones take 22%. Sequenced material: PBMCs or a T cell subset sorted from them (not recorded which). The receptors were sampled from a man aged 18 to 35 who had mild COVID-19 (a few samples of this study predate the infection). Cell type and time point are not known. Both conserved end residues are part of each CDR3. A D gene is named only where the DNA matches it firmly. Size values are once, few and many counts, or a class for expanded clones, and some rows have none.

TRBV20-1,TRBJ2-7,NA,NA,CSATPGPRYEQYF,TGCAGTGCTACTCCCGGGCCTCGTTACGAGCAGTACTTC
TRBV20-1,TRBJ2-1,few,NA,CSASDSFDEQFF,TGCAGTGCGAGCGACAGTTTCGATGAGCAGTTCTTC
TRBV6-5,TRBJ1-6,NA,TRBD1,CASSYSGTGSPLHF,TGTGCCAGCAGTTACTCCGGGACAGGTTCACCCCTCCACTTT
TRBV9,TRBJ2-3,NA,TRBD2,CASSAPRRTSGFTDTQYF,TGTGCCAGCAGCGCACCCAGACGGACTAGCGGATTCACAGATACGCAGTATTTT
TRBV7-2,TRBJ1-1,few,TRBD1,CASRATGGAEAFF,TGTGCCAGCAGGGCAACAGGGGGAGCTGAAGCTTTCTTT
TRBV7-3,TRBJ2-1,NA,NA,CASSGRGKGEQFF,TGTGCCAGCAGCGGCAGGGGTAAGGGTGAGCAGTTCTTC
TRBV6-6,TRBJ1-5,NA,NA,CASSPDRGDLQPQHF,TGTGCCAGCAGTCCCGACCGGGGGGATCTGCAGCCCCAGCATTTT
TRBV12-3/TRBV12-4,TRBJ2-1,NA,NA,CASRHLRVLGYEQFF,TGTGCCTCCCGCCACCTCAGGGTCCTCGGGTATGAGCAGTTCTTC
TRBV30,TRBJ1-1,few,NA,CAWSVSPGVNTEAFF,TGTGCCTGGAGTGTATCGCCAGGCGTGAACACTGAAGCTTTCTTT
TRBV6-2/TRBV6-3,TRBJ2-1,many,TRBD2,CASSPLAGEYNEQFF,TGTGCCAGCAGTCCTCTAGCGGGGGAGTACAATGAGCAGTTCTTC
TRBV5-1,TRBJ1-2,NA,NA,CASSLPTVNYGYTF,TGCGCCAGCAGCTTGCCAACAGTTAACTATGGCTACACCTTC
TRBV12-3/TRBV12-4,TRBJ1-3,NA,TRBD1,CASSLQGAGGNTIYF,TGTGCCAGCAGTCTTCAGGGGGCAGGTGGAAACACCATATATTTT
TRBV3-1,TRBJ1-5,many,NA,CASSGTGLQPQHF,TGTGCCAGCAGCGGCACAGGGTTGCAGCCCCAGCATTTT
TRBV12-3/TRBV12-4,TRBJ1-1,NA,NA,CASRRTNRGPNTEAFF,TGTGCCAGCAGGAGAACAAACCGAGGGCCGAACACTGAAGCTTTCTTT
TRBV6-2/TRBV6-3,TRBJ2-1,few,NA,CASNLMAGNEQFF,TGTGCCAGCAATCTAATGGCGGGTAATGAGCAGTTCTTC
TRBV20-1,TRBJ2-2,many,NA,CSASGSTGELFF,TGCAGTGCTAGTGGCTCCACCGGGGAGCTGTTTTTT
TRBV5-1,TRBJ1-2,NA,NA,CASSSPTVYGYTF,TGCGCCAGCAGCTCCCCGACAGTCTATGGCTACACCTTC
TRBV7-6,TRBJ2-3,few,NA,CASSSEGVTTDTQYF,TGTGCCAGCAGCTCCGAAGGGGTTACCACAGATACGCAGTATTTT
TRBV2,TRBJ2-5,few,TRBD1,CASSGDRSPAPQYF,TGTGCCAGCAGTGGGGACAGGTCCCCGGCGCCCCAGTACTTC
TRBV4-1,TRBJ2-7,few,NA,CASSHQEESYEQYF,TGCGCCAGCAGCCATCAGGAGGAATCCTACGAGCAGTACTTC
TRBV5-1,TRBJ1-1,few,NA,CASSKGRSDPEAFF,TGCGCCAGCAGCAAGGGACGATCGGACCCTGAAGCTTTCTTT
TRBV7-6,TRBJ2-5,NA,NA,CASSPGQLRVAQYF,TGTGCCAGCAGCCCCGGACAACTCCGGGTGGCCCAGTACTTC
TRBV7-3,TRBJ2-7,NA,NA,CASSLTREYEQYF,TGTGCCAGCAGCTTAACCAGGGAGTACGAGCAGTACTTC
TRBV5-1,TRBJ2-1,few,NA,CASSLDSGEQFF,TGCGCCAGCAGCTTGGACAGTGGTGAGCAGTTCTTC
TRBV18,TRBJ1-2,NA,TRBD1,CASSPQGQGEVGYTF,TGTGCCAGCTCACCACAAGGACAGGGGGAGGTTGGCTACACCTTC
TRBV7-6,TRBJ1-1,many,TRBD1,CASSPGQEIEAFF,TGTGCCAGCAGCCCGGGACAGGAGATTGAAGCTTTCTTT
TRBV7-2,TRBJ2-7,many,TRBD1,CASSLKPGQGGKQYF,TGTGCCAGCAGTCTCAAACCGGGACAGGGTGGCAAGCAGTACTTC
TRBV5-4,TRBJ1-1,many,NA,CASSRGQELNTEAFF,TGTGCCAGCAGCCGGGGCCAGGAGTTGAACACTGAAGCTTTCTTT
TRBV7-2,TRBJ1-1,few,NA,CASSSHGARSEAFF,TGTGCCAGCAGCTCCCATGGAGCGCGGTCTGAAGCTTTCTTT
TRBV5-1,TRBJ1-1,NA,TRBD1,CASSLQGALTEAFF,TGCGCCAGCAGCTTACAGGGGGCATTGACTGAAGCTTTCTTT
TRBV27,TRBJ2-5,many,NA,CASSTNRGGGGKTQYF,TGTGCCAGCAGCACAAACCGAGGCGGGGGCGGCAAGACCCAGTACTTC
TRBV4-3,TRBJ2-7,few,NA,CASSQARQVGEQYF,TGCGCCAGCAGCCAAGCTCGCCAGGTGGGTGAGCAGTACTTC
TRBV7-9,TRBJ2-4,few,TRBD2,CASSPSSGSPKNIQYF,TGTGCCAGCAGCCCCTCTAGCGGGAGTCCCAAAAACATTCAGTACTTC
TRBV15,TRBJ1-6,NA,NA,CATSRDVGRSSSPLHF,TGTGCCACCAGCAGAGATGTAGGGAGGTCGAGCTCACCCCTCCACTTT
TRBV7-9,TRBJ2-1,many,NA,CASSSEEGYNEQFF,TGTGCCAGCAGCTCCGAGGAAGGGTACAATGAGCAGTTCTTC
TRBV7-8,TRBJ2-7,NA,NA,CASSLGAGGVSSYEQYF,TGTGCCAGCAGCTTAGGCGCAGGGGGGGTAAGCTCCTACGAGCAGTACTTC
TRBV10-3,TRBJ2-2,few,NA,CAIPIAGNTGELFF,TGTGCCATCCCGATCGCAGGGAACACCGGGGAGCTGTTTTTT
TRBV5-1,TRBJ1-1,NA,NA,CASSPATDRNTEAFF,TGCGCCAGCAGCCCAGCAACTGACAGGAACACTGAAGCTTTCTTT
TRBV27,TRBJ1-2,few,NA,CASPFNVNYGYTF,TGTGCCAGCCCTTTCAACGTTAACTATGGCTACACCTTC
TRBV7-2,TRBJ1-3,few,NA,CASSSLVGSGNTIYF,TGTGCCAGCAGCTCGCTGGTGGGTTCTGGAAACACCATATATTTT
TRBV4-3,TRBJ2-6,many,NA,CASSHTTGSGANVLTF,TGCGCCAGCAGCCATACTACAGGCTCTGGGGCCAACGTCCTGACTTTC
TRBV7-6,TRBJ2-2,NA,NA,CASSSIQGNTGELFF,TGTGCCAGCAGCTCGATACAGGGGAACACCGGGGAGCTGTTTTTT
TRBV9,TRBJ1-6,NA,NA,CASSVGKGSSYNSPLHF,TGTGCCAGCAGCGTAGGCAAGGGGAGCTCCTATAATTCACCCCTCCACTTT
TRBV29-1,TRBJ2-3,NA,TRBD2,CSVDWGLAGYTDTQYF,TGCAGCGTTGACTGGGGACTAGCGGGGTACACAGATACGCAGTATTTT
TRBV6-1,TRBJ2-6,NA,NA,CASSETAAGANVLTF,TGTGCCAGCAGCGAGACAGCGGCTGGGGCCAACGTCCTGACTTTC
TRBV7-2,TRBJ1-6,NA,NA,CASSTRGGYNSPLHF,TGTGCCAGCAGCACCCGCGGGGGTTATAATTCACCCCTCCACTTT
TRBV7-2,TRBJ1-1,NA,NA,CASSLEGGRTEAFF,TGTGCCAGCAGCTTAGAGGGGGGGAGGACTGAAGCTTTCTTT
TRBV3-1,TRBJ1-6,NA,NA,CASSLHGGSPLHF,TGTGCCAGCAGCCTACATGGAGGTTCACCCCTCCACTTT